The next 32 T cell receptor beta chains were all read from a single sample in a study of T cells in women clearing cervical HPV infection. Clones were read by immunoSEQ multiplex PCR, and TCRdb kept only the in-frame ones, dropping some. The repertoire table contains more than 15,000 clones. Sequenced input: blood buffy coat. The receptors stem from a woman between 18 and 75 years old with a cervical HPV16 infection that either progressed to CIN3+ or cleared (not recorded which).

As to this clone: The germline gene is not matched at one end of the junction; a read error may be the cause. The CDR3 is cut off 3 residues early in the read; its end comes from the germline J gene. The V gene is TRBV4-2, the J gene TRBJ1-1, with a possible D match to TRBD1 (6 bases). Germline loops: CDR1 LGHNA, CDR2 YNFKEQ. This CDR3 contains 14 residues. CDR3 in amino acids: CASSQAGTNTEAFF. The part of the CDR3 DNA that was read is TGCGCCAGCAGCCAGGCCGGGACAAACACTGAA.

Worth noting for this clone: Sequencing ends 3 residues short of the CDR3 end; the germline J gene provides the rest. The V call is TRBV29-1, the J call TRBJ2-3; D is unresolved. The CDR3 is 12 amino acids. CDR1 is SQVTM, CDR2 ANQGSEA, per germline. Trimming pared 7 bases from V and 0 bases from J, leaving 8 bases between. The CDR3: CSGGQSTDTQYF. The part of the CDR3 DNA that was read is TGCAGCGGTGGGCAGAGCACAGATACG.

On this clone itself: The observed sequence ends 3 residues before the CDR3 terminus, with the missing tail filled in from the germline J gene. The genes are TRBV28 and TRBJ1-5, with 9 bases fitting TRBD1. The germline gives CDR1 MDHEN, CDR2 SYDVKM. Trimming removed 3 bases from V and 7 bases from J; junction bases left unmatched: 7. There are 15 residues in the CDR3. The CDR3 reads CASSFRDRVYQPQHF. CDR3 bases read: TGTGCCAGCAGTTTTAGGGACAGGGTGTACCAGCCC.

Note on this clone: Read data end 3 residues before the CDR3 end; the end is taken from the germline J gene. This rearrangement joins TRBV27 to TRBJ2-1; 11 bases fit TRBD2. The CDR3 loop spans 17 amino acids. CDR1 is MNHEY, CDR2 SMNVEV, per germline (reference sequence). J was trimmed by 4 bases and V by 2 bases; bases with no gene match: 7. The CDR3 bases that were read are TGTGCCAGCAGTTTAAGGGGCGGGACTAGCGGATACAATGAG. Protein: CASSLRGGTSGYNE. The entire CDR3 reads CASSLRGGTSGYNEQFF.

In regard to this clone: The read falls 3 residues short of the CDR3 end, and the missing part is taken from the germline J gene. The J gene is TRBJ1-2, the V gene TRBV7-9, with D uncertain. Germline CDR1 SEHNR, CDR2 FQNEAQ (reference sequence). The CDR3 covers 12 residues. This CDR3 is CASSLSTGDYTF. Partial CDR3 DNA: TGTGCCAGCAGCTTAAGTACGGGTGAC.

With regard to this clone: The CDR3 end lies 3 residues beyond the end of the read and is filled in from the germline J gene. This sequence joins TRBV7-3 and TRBJ2-3; 10 positions agree with TRBD1. Germline CDR1 is SGHTA and CDR2 is FQGTGA. This CDR3 has 15 amino acids. V dropped 2 bases and J dropped 6; count of bases not matched to a gene: 5. This CDR3 reads CASSLVGQGTDTQYF. The CDR3 bases that were read are TGTGCCAGCAGCTTAGTGGGACAGGGGACCGATACG.

A remark on this clone: The observed sequence ends 3 residues before the CDR3 terminus, with the missing tail filled in from the germline J gene. V and J are TRBV2 and TRBJ2-5, with 8 bases that match TRBD2. V lost 4 bases, J lost 4 bases, and 8 bases stayed unmatched. CDR1 SNHLY and CDR2 FYNNEI come from the germline V gene. The CDR3 has 15 residues. The CDR3 bases that were read are TGTGCCAGCAGTGCGCAAGCGGGAGCGGGAGAGACC. This codes for CASSAQAGAGET. From start to end, the CDR3 is CASSAQAGAGETQYF.

As for this clone: The read is 3 residues too short to cover the CDR3 end, so that end is filled in from the germline J gene. The chain links TRBV2 to TRBJ2-7; TRBD2 matches at 8 bases. The CDR3 runs 16 residues. Trimming cost V 3 bases and J 4 bases; bases outside gene matches: 11. Germline V gene lookup returns CDR1 SNHLY and CDR2 FYNNEI. CDR3 bases read: TGTGCCAGCAGTGATTTGGTAGCGGGAAGTAGGTACGAG. As protein: CASSDLVAGSRYE. From start to end, the CDR3 is CASSDLVAGSRYEQYF.

On this clone itself: The missing CDR3 end, 3 residues past where the read stops, is filled in from the germline J gene. The V gene is TRBV14, the J gene TRBJ1-1; D is undetermined. There are 17 residues in the CDR3. Germline CDR1 is SGHDN and CDR2 is FVKESK. V lost 0 bases to trimming and J lost 0 bases, with 14 bases between them. The sequenced part of the CDR3 DNA is TGTGCCAGCAGCCAAGAGGTCGGGTTGTCGATGAACACTGAA. It codes for CASSQEVGLSMNTE. The full CDR3 is CASSQEVGLSMNTEAFF.

In terms of frequency, this clone is medium-sized. The CDR3 bases that were read are TGTGCCAGCAGCTTAGGGGGCAGGGGCTATGGC. It is translated as CASSLGGRGYG. The complete CDR3 sequence is CASSLGGRGYGYTF. This chain uses TRBV7-9 with TRBJ1-2; a possible D gene is TRBD1 (6 bases). The read ends 3 residues early relative to the CDR3; the germline J gene fills the gap. This CDR3 comprises 14 residues. Trimming removed 1 base at V and 4 bases at J, with 10 bases between. CDR1 and CDR2 (germline): SEHNR, FQNEAQ (reference sequence).

With respect to this clone: The sequence runs out 3 residues before the end of the CDR3; the remainder is reconstructed from the germline J gene. The chain uses TRBV19 and TRBJ1-2; D may be TRBD1 (5 bases). Trimming pared 7 bases from V and 3 bases from J, leaving 15 bases between. The CDR3 runs 14 residues. Germline V gene data show CDR1 as LNHDA and CDR2 as SQIVND (reference sequence). The CDR3 loop is CASTVQGGDYGYTF. The sequenced CDR3 bases are TGTGCCAGTACCGTCCAGGGAGGTGACTATGGC. Full variable domain (rest looked up from reference TRBV19 and TRBJ1-2): DGGITQSPKYLFRKEGQNVTLSCEQNLNHDAMYWYRQDPGQGLRLIYYSQIVNDFQKGDIAEGYSVSREKKESFPLTVTSAQKNPTAFYLCASTVQGGDYGYTFGSGTRLTVV.

As regards this clone: The sequenced fragment ends 3 residues before the CDR3 boundary, so the rest is inferred from the germline J gene. The chain has TRBV5-1 and TRBJ2-1; 8 bases fit TRBD1. Germline V gives CDR1 SGHRS, CDR2 YFSETQ. V trimming: 2 bases; J trimming: 4 bases; junction bases outside the gene matches: 8. CDR3 length: 16 residues. CDR3 bases read: TGCGCCAGCAGCTTCCATCCGGGACAGGTATACAATGAG. The encoded protein is CASSFHPGQVYNE. The full CDR3 reads CASSFHPGQVYNEQFF.

In regard to this clone: The observed sequence ends 3 residues before the CDR3 terminus, with the missing tail filled in from the germline J gene. This sequence joins TRBV24-1 and TRBJ1-2; D perhaps matches TRBD1 (6 bases). V lost 3 bases to trimming and J lost 4 bases, with 14 bases between them. Per germline, CDR1 KGHDR and CDR2 SFDVKD. The CDR3 totals 15 residues. The CDR3 DNA, read in part, is TGTGCCACCAGTGATCGAAGAAACAGGGCCTATGGC. Encoded protein: CATSDRRNRAYG. The CDR3 in full is CATSDRRNRAYGYTF.

As regards this clone: The read ends 3 residues early relative to the CDR3; the germline J gene fills the gap. J is TRBJ1-2 and V is TRBV7-2; 9 nucleotides align to TRBD1. This CDR3 comprises 14 residues. Germline values: CDR1 SGHTA, CDR2 FQGNSA. The part of the CDR3 DNA that was read is TGTGCCAGCAGCTTGGGACAGGGAGGGTACGAC. Translating it yields CASSLGQGGYD. The entire CDR3 is CASSLGQGGYDYTF. The variable domain in full, with the rest retrieved from reference TRBV7-2 and TRBJ1-2, is GAGVSQSPSNKVTEKGKDVELRCDPISGHTALYWYRQSLGQGLEFLIYFQGNSAPDKSGLPSDRFSAERTGGSVSTLTIQRTQQEDSAVYLCASSLGQGGYDYTFGSGTRLTVV.

A remark on this clone: The DNA ends 3 residues before the CDR3 does, and the rest of the CDR3 is filled in from the germline J gene. The J gene is TRBJ2-5, the V gene TRBV28; possible D gene TRBD1, 6 bases. This CDR3 is built from 16 residues. Trimming shortened V by 4 bases and J by 1 base, and 16 bases separated the two germline ends. Germline loops: CDR1 MDHEN, CDR2 SYDVKM. CDR3 bases read: TGTGCCAGCAGTTCCCAAACGGGACACATCCAAGAGACC. Translation: CASSSQTGHIQET. From start to end, the CDR3 is CASSSQTGHIQETQYF.

Of note for this clone: The missing CDR3 end, 3 residues past where the read stops, is filled in from the germline J gene. This chain joins TRBV5-1 and TRBJ2-5; a possible D gene is TRBD1 (6 bases). Trimming took 2 bases from V and 5 from J, leaving 10 bases between them. Germline V gene sequence: CDR1 SGHRS, CDR2 YFSETQ. The CDR3 contains 13 residues. Partial CDR3 DNA: TGCGCCAGCAGCTTCCCACAGGGCGAGACC. Protein product: CASSFPQGET. The whole CDR3 protein is CASSFPQGETQYF.

The sequenced CDR3 bases are TGTGCCAGCAGCCCCCACCCCGCAGGGTTCTACGAC. It is translated as CASSPHPAGFYD. The complete CDR3 protein is CASSPHPAGFYDYTF. The chain recombines TRBV7-9 with TRBJ1-2; D possibly corresponds to TRBD1 (5 bases). The missing CDR3 end, 3 residues past where the read stops, is filled in from the germline J gene. The CDR3 consists of 15 residues. The germline CDR1 and CDR2 sequences are SEHNR and FQNEAQ (reference sequence).

On this clone: The missing CDR3 end, 3 residues past where the read stops, is filled in from the germline J gene. This sequence joins TRBV20-1 and TRBJ2-7, with a tentative D call TRBD2 (5 bases). Trimming stripped 0 bases from V and 1 base from J, with 16 bases between. Germline values: CDR1 DFQATT, CDR2 SNEGSKA (reference sequence). The CDR3 has 16 residues. The covered CDR3 bases are TGCAGTGCTAGAGATAGAGGGCAGCCCCTGTCCTACGAG. Its translation is CSARDRGQPLSYE. The whole CDR3 protein is CSARDRGQPLSYEQYF.

Concerning this clone: The sample has other DNA sequences that encode this CDR3 too. CDR3 DNA (partial): TGCAGTGCTAGTGGGGGGAGCTCCTACGAG. Amino acid sequence: CSASGGSSYE. The full CDR3 sequence reads CSASGGSSYEQYF. The gene calls are TRBV20-1 and TRBJ2-7, with D maybe TRBD2 (6 bases). The CDR3 end lies 3 residues beyond the end of the read and is filled in from the germline J gene. The CDR3 length is 13 residues. Germline V gene sequence: CDR1 DFQATT, CDR2 SNEGSKA (reference sequence). Trimming left V 3 bases short and J 0 bases short, with 9 bases between.

With regard to this clone: The read terminates 3 residues ahead of where the CDR3 ends, so the germline J gene completes it. The V and J genes are TRBV11-1 and TRBJ2-5; D unclear. Per germline, CDR1 SGHAT and CDR2 FQDESV (reference sequence). The CDR3 length is 14 residues. Trimming took off 1 base at V and 1 base at J, with 7 bases between the two ends. The CDR3 DNA, read in part, is TGTGCCAGCAGCTTAGGGCCTAGCCAAGAGACC. Protein: CASSLGPSQET. The whole CDR3 reads CASSLGPSQETQYF.

For this clone: From the germline J gene comes the end of the CDR3, since the read stops 3 residues before it. The chain is built from TRBV7-3 and TRBJ1-2, with TRBD1 matching over 11 bases. This CDR3 is 14 amino acids long. V dropped 3 bases and J dropped 5; count of bases not matched to a gene: 2. The V gene's germline CDR1 is SGHTA and CDR2 FQGTGA. Partial CDR3 DNA: TGTGCCAGCAGCTTGGGACAGGGGGAATATGGC. The encoded protein is CASSLGQGEYG. The entire CDR3 protein is CASSLGQGEYGYTF. Drawing the rest from reference TRBV7-3 and TRBJ1-2, the complete variable domain is GAGVSQTPSNKVTEKGKYVELRCDPISGHTALYWYRQSLGQGPEFLIYFQGTGAADDSGLPNDRFFAVRPEGSVSTLKIQRTERGDSAVYLCASSLGQGEYGYTFGSGTRLTVV.

The sequenced CDR3 bases are TGCGCCAGCAGCCTTGCTGGTGGCGGGAATGAG. It encodes CASSLAGGGNE. The entire CDR3 protein is CASSLAGGGNEQFF. V usage is TRBV4-1 and J usage is TRBJ2-1; D perhaps matches TRBD2 (5 bases). Coverage ceases 3 residues before the CDR3 finishes, and the germline J gene fills in the end. V was shortened by 4 bases and J by 7 bases, with 14 bases between the two germline ends. Germline V gene sequence: CDR1 MGHRA, CDR2 YSYEKL. This CDR3 spans 14 amino acids.

The DNA read from the CDR3 is TGTGCCAGCAGCCAACTAGCGGGGGACCAAGAGACC. This sequence encodes CASSQLAGDQET. From start to end, the CDR3 is CASSQLAGDQETQYF. This chain joins TRBV5-6 and TRBJ2-5; 11 bases match TRBD2. The read stops 3 residues short of the end of the CDR3; the missing end is completed from the germline J gene. The CDR3 loop spans 15 amino acids. CDR1 and CDR2 (germline): SGHDT, YYEEEE. J gave up 0 bases and V 4 bases, and 2 bases lay outside the gene matches.

Remarks on this clone: The read ends 3 residues early relative to the CDR3; the germline J gene fills the gap. V usage is TRBV2 and J usage is TRBJ2-5; 7 bases align to TRBD2. Trimming removed 7 bases from V and 4 bases from J; junction bases left unmatched: 0. This CDR3 has 11 amino acids. Germline CDR1 SNHLY, CDR2 FYNNEI. The CDR3 loop reads CASTGGETQYF. The DNA read from the CDR3 is TGTGCCAGCACGGGGGGAGAGACC.

As to this clone: Coverage ceases 3 residues before the CDR3 finishes, and the germline J gene fills in the end. This chain connects TRBV20-1 to TRBJ1-2, with 7 nucleotides matching TRBD1. The length of the CDR3 is 14 residues. Germline CDR1 and CDR2: DFQATT and SNEGSKA (reference sequence). Partial CDR3 DNA: TGCAGTGCGGAGGGGTCACAGGGGTTCGAGGGC. Protein: CSAEGSQGFEG. The whole CDR3 protein reads CSAEGSQGFEGYTF.

Remarks on this clone: The read is 3 residues too short to cover the CDR3 end, so that end is filled in from the germline J gene. The rearrangement uses TRBV19 and TRBJ1-2; 7 bases are a match to TRBD1. Germline CDR1 LNHDA, CDR2 SQIVND (reference sequence). CDR3 size: 13 residues. V shed 5 bases, J shed 4 bases, and the junction held 4 bases outside the gene matches. This chain's CDR3 is CASSRTGAYGYTF. CDR3 DNA, as far as it was read: TGTGCCAGTAGTCGAACAGGGGCCTATGGC.

Comments on this clone: One end of the junction varies from germline; a read error may be responsible. The sequence runs out 3 residues before the end of the CDR3; the remainder is reconstructed from the germline J gene. The chain uses TRBV11-2 and TRBJ1-1, with a weak D call TRBD1 (5 bases). The germline V gene encodes CDR1 SGHAT and CDR2 FQNNGV. CDR3 length: 13 amino acids. CDR3 DNA, as far as it was read: TGTGCCAACAGCCTTCAGGGATACACTGAA. This translates into CANSLQGYTE. Given in full, the CDR3 is CANSLQGYTEAFF.

CDR3 in amino acids: CASSLRTGDTGELFF. The covered CDR3 bases are TGTGCCAGCTCACTTCGGACAGGGGACACCGGGGAG. The chain carries TRBV18 and TRBJ2-2, with 9 bases that match TRBD1. The read ends 3 residues shy of where the CDR3 ends; the end is completed using the germline J gene. This CDR3 is built from 15 residues. In germline, CDR1 is KGHSH, CDR2 LQKENI. With V trimmed by 4 bases and J by 3 bases, 3 bases remained unmatched.

A word on this clone: The CDR3 end is not reached by the read, which stops 3 residues before it; the germline J gene fills it in. The chain combines TRBV19 with TRBJ2-7; tentative D call: TRBD1 (6 bases). V lost 5 bases to trimming and J lost 5 bases, with 19 bases between them. Per germline, CDR1 LNHDA and CDR2 SQIVND (reference sequence). CDR3 length: 15 residues. The CDR3 bases that were read are TGTGCCAGTAGTTTCGAGGACAGCCGGAGAGACGAG. Its protein is CASSFEDSRRDE. The full CDR3 protein reads CASSFEDSRRDEQYF.

On this clone: The DNA ends 3 residues before the CDR3 does, and the rest of the CDR3 is filled in from the germline J gene. J is TRBJ1-2 and V is TRBV18; no reliable D call. The CDR3 covers 12 residues. The V gene's germline CDR1 is KGHSH and CDR2 LQKENI. The covered CDR3 bases are TGTGCCAGCTCACCACAGGGTTACGAC. Translation gives CASSPQGYD. The entire CDR3 is CASSPQGYDYTF.

About this clone itself: The sequence runs out 3 residues before the end of the CDR3; the remainder is reconstructed from the germline J gene. The chain recombines TRBV7-6 with TRBJ2-1; perhaps TRBD1 as D (5 bases). Between the trimmed V and J ends, which lost 1 base and 0 bases, there was a span of 10 bases. Germline V CDR1 and CDR2: SGHVS, FNYEAQ. The CDR3 has 16 residues. CDR3 DNA, as far as it was read: TGTGCCAGCAGCTTAGAACGGACAAACTCCTACAATGAG. Its translation is CASSLERTNSYNE. The full CDR3 reads CASSLERTNSYNEQFF. Using reference TRBV7-6 and TRBJ2-1 for the parts outside the CDR3, the full variable domain is GAGVSQSPRYKVTKRGQDVALRCDPISGHVSLYWYRQALGQGPEFLTYFNYEAQQDKSGLPNDRFSAERPEGSISTLTIQRTEQRDSAMYRCASSLERTNSYNEQFFGPGTRLTVL.

A note on this clone: The read ends 3 residues before the CDR3 terminus; that terminus is restored from the germline J gene. The V gene is TRBV28, the J gene TRBJ1-2, with 7 nucleotides matching TRBD1. V was pared by 5 bases and J by 2 bases, with 8 bases of the junction left unmatched. The CDR3 has 15 amino acids. The germline CDR1 and CDR2 sequences are MDHEN and SYDVKM. CDR3 loop: CASSLQGGANYGYTF. Incomplete CDR3 DNA: TGTGCCAGCAGTCTCCAGGGGGGAGCGAACTATGGC.